The sequence of this T cell receptor (beta chain) was determined in a study of T-cell memory formation after mild COVID-19. Study-wide background: TCR clustering was largely donor specific.

Overall study results and limits: Pre-infection memory showed some responding clones, and this suggested that cross-reactive memory joined.

TCRdb used MiXCR to reprocess the 5' RACE reads, holding one entry per CDR3 protein. Of 450,000 to 650,000 distinct CDR3 sequences in the sample, less than 25% were seen once. Losses at the gene ends were 1 base for V and 6 bases for J; bases not matched to a gene: 1. Germline V gene data show CDR1 as SGHTA and CDR2 as FQGTGA. This CDR3 contains 13 residues. This clonotype was detected a few times. Its antigen is still unknown. Sequenced input: PBMCs or a T cell subset sorted from them (not recorded which). The clonotype was recovered from an adult woman who had mild COVID-19 (a few samples of this study predate the infection). Cell type and time point are not known. The chain combines TRBV7-3 with TRBJ2-5, with 8 bases identical to TRBD1. CDR3 sequence: CASSLRQGKTQYF. DNA for the CDR3: TGTGCCAGCAGCTTAAGACAGGGGAAGACCCAGTACTTC.